This T cell receptor beta chain comes out of a study of molecular identifiers for immune sequencing clone quantification. Germline V CDR1 and CDR2: SGHVS, FNYEAQ. With 5 bases clipped from V and 2 bases from J, the junction kept 5 bases outside the gene matches. This CDR3 region has 15 residues. Study outcomes and limitations: In naive cells, under 1% of molecules belonged to clones above 20 RNA copies, against over 98% in effector cells.

Both previously described methods and listed TCR primers were employed to make bulk TCR libraries. From the PCR reads, TCRdb called clonotypes with MiXCR, one entry per CDR3 protein. The sample records about 10,000 distinct CDR3 sequences, 15% to 20% being singletons. Turning to this clonotype: Its antigen is undetermined.

Investigators produced naive CD8 libraries from approximately 20,000 to 1,000,000 sorted cells, drawing on 10%, 30% or 50% RNA. For naive CD8 T cells, sorting used the CD8+CD4-CCR7+CD45RA+ phenotype. The sample taken for sequencing was naive CD8+ T cells from blood, with Jurkat cell RNA spiked in. Subset described: FACS-sorted CD8+CD4-CCR7+CD45RA+ naive T cells. The clonotype comes from a human donor in good health. Some libraries in this study had Jurkat cell RNA spiked in. V gene TRBV7-6 combines with J gene TRBJ2-5; 10 nucleotides line up with TRBD1. The CDR3 DNA sequence: TGTGCCAGCAGCCCCGACAGGGGGCGTCAAGAGACCCAGTACTTC. Protein: CASSPDRGRQETQYF.